The 27 T cell receptor beta chains in this list originate from one sample, sequenced in a study of regulatory T cells in long-lasting Graves disease. CDR3-region Arm-PCR and iRepertoire HTBI primers produced the TCR beta libraries. TCRdb called the multiplex PCR reads again in MiXCR, with one record for every CDR3 protein. The sample lists a few hundred thousand distinct CDR3 sequences, roughly 19% occurring once. This sample's time point: newly diagnosed GD, antithyroid drugs for less than 3 months. PBMC-derived RNA was used for the TCR library. These data also formed part of another study, on T cells in Graves' hyperthyroidism and ophthalmopathy.

Sequencing was performed on peripheral blood mononuclear cells (PBMCs), taken at new diagnosis, from a patient treated with antithyroid drugs. All receptors come from a woman between 25 and 40 years old with Graves disease.

This clonotype was found many times. The chain is built from TRBV20-1 and TRBJ2-3, with TRBD1 identical over 7 bases. The CDR3 covers 15 residues. V shed 6 bases and J 1 base; nucleotides not matched to a gene: 10. Germline-derived CDR1 and CDR2 are DFQATT and SNEGSKA (reference sequence). Written as DNA, the CDR3 is TGCAGTGCGCATTCCACAGGGGCGGGCACAGATACGCAGTATTTT. Translation gives CSAHSTGAGTDTQYF.

This clonotype was found once. The chain joins TRBV12-3 or TRBV12-4 to TRBJ2-3, with 12 bases that match TRBD2. CDR3 length: 17 amino acids. The trim removed 6 bases at V and 3 bases at J, leaving 10 bases unmatched. CDR3 DNA sequence: TGTGCCAGCAGCCAAGGTACTAGCGGGGGGACTACAGATACGCAGTATTTT. Protein: CASSQGTSGGTTDTQYF.

This chain uses TRBV19 with TRBJ1-5; D gene unclear. V gave up 1 base and J gave up 7 bases, with 20 bases separating them. Germline V gene data show CDR1 as LNHDA and CDR2 as SQIVND (reference sequence). The CDR3 is 17 amino acids. CDR3 in amino acids: CASSIGVLTGGGQPQHF. In DNA form, the CDR3 reads TGTGCCAGTAGTATAGGGGTCCTCACGGGAGGAGGGCAGCCCCAGCATTTT. Full variable domain (remainder filled in from reference TRBV19 and TRBJ1-5): DGGITQSPKYLFRKEGQNVTLSCEQNLNHDAMYWYRQDPGQGLRLIYYSQIVNDFQKGDIAEGYSVSREKKESFPLTVTSAQKNPTAFYLCASSIGVLTGGGQPQHFGDGTRLSIL.

Ten or more counts support this clonotype. The CDR3 spells CASSLERLGVGYTF. Written as DNA, the CDR3 is TGTGCCAGCAGCTTAGAGCGACTCGGTGTCGGCTACACCTTC. The chain recombines TRBV7-9 with TRBJ1-2; no definite D call. This CDR3 is 14 amino acids long. Trimming removed 1 base at V and 8 bases at J, with 14 bases between. Germline CDR1 SEHNR, CDR2 FQNEAQ (reference sequence).

This clonotype came up many times. V is TRBV5-1 and J is TRBJ2-5, with 9 bases that match TRBD2. The germline V gene encodes CDR1 SGHRS and CDR2 YFSETQ. With 0 bases clipped from V and 4 bases from J, the junction kept 4 bases outside the gene matches. This CDR3 is built from 15 residues. The CDR3 protein is CASSLVSGSRETQYF. CDR3 DNA sequence: TGCGCCAGCAGCTTGGTTAGCGGGAGTCGAGAGACCCAGTACTTC.

This clonotype was observed once. It is likely a read error: a sequence one base away is far more abundant. V is TRBV5-4 and J is TRBJ2-1; D unresolved. Looked up from germline, CDR1 is SGHNT and CDR2 is YYREEE (reference sequence). CDR3 size: 11 residues. The CDR3 DNA sequence: TGTGCCAGCAGATTAGCTAATGAGCAGTCCTTC. Its protein is CASRLANEQSF.

The rearrangement uses TRBV2 and TRBJ2-7; 10 nucleotides line up with TRBD1. Germline CDR1 SNHLY, CDR2 FYNNEI. With 6 bases clipped from V and 1 base from J, the junction kept 6 bases outside the gene matches. The CDR3 extends over 15 amino acids. The CDR3 DNA sequence: TGTGCCAGCAGCCGAGGACAGGGGGGGTCCTACGAGCAGTACTTC. As protein: CASSRGQGGSYEQYF.

Only one count was recorded for this clonotype. This rearrangement joins TRBV24-1 to TRBJ2-2; 8 bases are a match to TRBD1. CDR3 length: 15 residues. Germline loops: CDR1 KGHDR, CDR2 SFDVKD. The trim removed 9 bases at V and 5 bases at J, leaving 10 bases unmatched. Here the CDR3 DNA reads TGTGCCACCTCCGAGCAGGGGGCCGTAACCGGGGAGCTGTTTTTT. Residues: CATSEQGAVTGELFF.

The chain joins TRBV7-8 to TRBJ2-7; D is undetermined. Deletions cut 7 bases from V and 3 bases from J, with 7 bases between. Germline lookup yields CDR1 SGHVS and CDR2 FQNEAQ. This CDR3 spans 11 amino acids. CDR3 loop: CASTSDYEQYF. DNA of the CDR3: TGTGCCAGCACATCCGACTACGAGCAGTACTTC.

This clonotype was picked up many times. This chain joins TRBV6-1 and TRBJ1-2, with D possibly matching TRBD1 (5 bases). The V gene lost 5 bases and the J gene lost 2 bases, with 12 bases spanning the gap. CDR3 length: 14 amino acids. Germline CDR1 and CDR2: MNHNS and SASEGT. The CDR3 protein is CASSTQVANYGYTF. CDR3 bases: TGTGCCAGCAGTACACAGGTGGCCAACTATGGCTACACCTTC.

The chain joins TRBV30 to TRBJ1-3; D uncertain. V was shortened by 4 bases and J by 0 bases, with 7 bases between the two germline ends. This CDR3 has 13 amino acids. Germline CDR1 and CDR2: GTSNPN and SVGIG (reference sequence). Here the CDR3 reads CAWNGRSGNTIYF. The DNA for the CDR3 is TGTGCCTGGAACGGACGCTCTGGAAACACCATATATTTT. Using reference TRBV30 and TRBJ1-3 for the parts outside the CDR3, the full variable domain is SQTIHQWPATLVQPVGSPLSLECTVEGTSNPNLYWYRQAAGRGLQLLFYSVGIGQISSEVPQNLSASRPQDRQFILSSKKLLLSDSGFYLCAWNGRSGNTIYFGEGSWLTVV.

In its sample, this clonotype was seen a few times. The J gene is TRBJ1-2, the V gene TRBV7-6; a possible D gene is TRBD1 (5 bases). CDR1 and CDR2 from the germline V gene are SGHVS and FNYEAQ. Deletions cut 1 base from V and 3 bases from J, with 12 bases between. CDR3 length: 15 amino acids. The DNA for the CDR3 is TGTGCCAGCAGCTTAGTGGCAGGAGGGGACTATGGCTACACCTTC. Protein product: CASSLVAGGDYGYTF.

This clonotype was recorded at least ten times. The chain joins TRBV18 to TRBJ2-7; D call uncertain. From germline, CDR1 is KGHSH and CDR2 LQKENI. The CDR3 has 12 amino acids. V was cut by 3 bases and J by 6 bases, with 9 bases left in between. The CDR3 loop is CASSPPSREQYF. The CDR3 region has the DNA TGTGCCAGCTCACCTCCGAGTCGCGAGCAGTACTTC.

This clonotype has at least ten counts. This rearrangement joins TRBV6-1 to TRBJ1-1; D might be TRBD1 (5 bases). The length of the CDR3 is 13 residues. Germline V lookup: CDR1 MNHNS, CDR2 SASEGT. V lost 2 bases to trimming and J lost 7 bases, with 11 bases between them. The CDR3 reads CASSEWGVGEAFF. In nucleotides, the CDR3 is TGTGCCAGCAGTGAATGGGGCGTCGGTGAAGCTTTCTTT.

This clonotype was picked up many times. The J gene is TRBJ2-5, the V gene TRBV19; no clear D. Germline CDR1 LNHDA, CDR2 SQIVND (reference sequence). This CDR3 is 12 amino acids long. Deletions cut 5 bases from V and 5 bases from J, with 9 bases between. DNA of the CDR3: TGTGCCAGTAGTGCAAAGTTCGAGACCCAGTACTTC. It translates to CASSAKFETQYF.

The chain carries TRBV28 and TRBJ1-1; a weak D match, TRBD1 (5 bases). Trimming removed 6 bases from V and 3 bases from J, with 14 bases in between. Germline V gene data show CDR1 as MDHEN and CDR2 as SYDVKM. The CDR3 runs 14 residues. The CDR3 loop reads CASRPHDSHTEAFF. The CDR3 DNA is TGTGCCAGCAGGCCACACGACAGCCACACTGAAGCTTTCTTT.

This clonotype was seen repeatedly, ten times or more. This CDR3 is CASSWTSGGNTGELFF. The CDR3 DNA reads as TGTGCCAGCAGCTGGACTAGCGGGGGGAACACCGGGGAGCTGTTTTTT. The chain is built from TRBV11-3 and TRBJ2-2; 13 bases are shared with TRBD2. CDR1 and CDR2 (germline): SGHNT, YENEEA. The CDR3 has 16 amino acids. V was pared by 4 bases and J by 1 base, with 0 bases of the junction left unmatched.

This clonotype was observed at least ten times. V is TRBV7-9 and J is TRBJ2-1, with D possibly TRBD1 on 5 matching bases. The germline gives CDR1 SEHNR, CDR2 FQNEAQ (reference sequence). This CDR3 region has 12 residues. V lost 5 bases to trimming and J lost 3 bases, with 5 bases between them. CDR3 DNA sequence: TGTGCCAGCAGCGGACACTACAATGAGCAGTTCTTC. Its translation: CASSGHYNEQFF.

This clonotype was counted at least ten times. V and J are TRBV12-5 and TRBJ1-6; possible D gene TRBD1, 5 bases. This CDR3 has 14 residues. The germline V gene encodes CDR1 LGHNT and CDR2 FRNRAP. The V and J ends lost 8 bases and 6 bases respectively, with 14 bases between them. The CDR3 protein is CASTPDRRNSPLHF. CDR3 in DNA: TGTGCTAGTACCCCAGACAGACGTAATTCACCCCTCCACTTT.

There are many counts of this clonotype. The CDR3 nucleotides read TGTGCCAGCAGTTCCGGCAGGACATACTACGAGCAGTACTTC. It codes for CASSSGRTYYEQYF. The chain employs TRBV6-5 and TRBJ2-7, with D possibly matching TRBD1 (5 bases). CDR3 length: 14 amino acids. The ends were cut back, 4 bases at V and 3 bases at J, with 13 bases in the middle. CDR1 MNHEY and CDR2 SVGAGI come from the germline V gene.

Many counts were recorded for this clonotype. This chain links TRBV3-1 with TRBJ1-2; TRBD1 agrees at 10 bases. Germline CDR1 is LGHDT and CDR2 is YNNKEL (reference sequence). V trimming: 1 base; J trimming: 8 bases; junction bases outside the gene matches: 7. The CDR3 covers 15 residues. CDR3 coding DNA: TGTGCCAGCAGCCAAGTCGGGACAGGGGTCTACGGCTACACCTTC. Translation: CASSQVGTGVYGYTF.

The sample holds many counts of this clonotype. The rearrangement joins TRBV6-5 to TRBJ1-2; D is uncertain. The CDR3 runs to 15 residues. Germline CDR1 and CDR2: MNHEY and SVGAGI. V dropped 0 bases and J dropped 5 bases, with 13 bases sitting between them. Here the CDR3 reads CASSYSGRRGYGYTF. DNA of the CDR3: TGTGCCAGCAGTTACTCGGGTAGGAGAGGGTATGGCTACACCTTC.

The chain is built from TRBV5-1 and TRBJ2-7; 9 bases fit TRBD2. Trimming cost V 1 base and J 2 bases; bases outside gene matches: 4. The V gene's germline CDR1 is SGHRS and CDR2 YFSETQ. There are 15 residues in the CDR3. The CDR3 reads CASSLLAGLTYEQYF. In DNA, the CDR3 is TGCGCCAGCAGCTTGCTAGCGGGATTAACCTACGAGCAGTACTTC.

This clonotype was detected many times. The V gene is TRBV7-3, the J gene TRBJ1-1; D ambiguous. The CDR3 is 13 residues long. The V end lost 5 bases, the J end lost 0 bases, and 7 bases lay between the germline ends. In germline, CDR1 is SGHTA, CDR2 FQGTGA. In DNA, the CDR3 is TGTGCCAGCAGCATCACGGTGAACACTGAAGCTTTCTTT. It encodes CASSITVNTEAFF.

A word on this clonotype: A read error is likely here: a far larger clone is one base away. The V gene is TRBV2, the J gene TRBJ2-1; possibly TRBD2 for D (6 bases). This CDR3 has 15 residues. Germline V gene sequence: CDR1 SNHLY, CDR2 FYNNEI. The V end was cut by 3 bases, the J end by 10 bases, with 19 bases between. CDR3 region: CASSDFSGLSYEQFF. The CDR3 nucleotides read TGTGCCAGCAGTGACTTTAGCGGCCTCTCCTACGAGCAGTTCTTC.

The gene calls are TRBV5-1 and TRBJ2-2, with 10 positions matching TRBD2. The CDR3 covers 16 residues. In germline, CDR1 is SGHRS, CDR2 YFSETQ. V shed 4 bases, J shed 5 bases, and the junction held 8 bases outside the gene matches. CDR3 coding DNA: TGCGCCAGCAGCCTAAGACTAGCGGGTCCAACCGGGGAGCTGTTTTTT. Protein: CASSLRLAGPTGELFF.

This clonotype was recorded at least ten times. V gene TRBV6-5 combines with J gene TRBJ2-5; D possibly corresponds to TRBD1 (6 bases). The CDR3 spans 14 residues. Germline CDR1 and CDR2: MNHEY and SVGAGI. V dropped 1 base and J dropped 1 base, with 7 bases sitting between them. The CDR3 reads CASSYLGAQETQYF. In DNA form, the CDR3 reads TGTGCCAGCAGTTACTTGGGGGCCCAAGAGACCCAGTACTTC.